This T cell receptor beta chain derives from a study of Tregs in tolerant kidney transplant recipients. The wider study: Related graft donors supplied nonmyeloablative bone marrow transplants, and mixed chimerism was transient. Whole-study results and caveats: Antigen-driven expansion was suggested because donor-specific Tregs expanded more than all Tregs in tolerant patients.

On this clone: Its antigen is unknown.

The data were produced by immunoSEQ multiplex PCR, yet TCRdb's version contains in-frame clones alone and is incomplete. The sample contains just under 65,000 clones, roughly 98% of which appear only once. CD4+CD25+CD127- Tregs, CD4+CD25- non-Tregs, CD4 and CD8 cells were sorted. An overnight rest at 37°C with approximately 180 IU/ml IL-2 preceded regulatory T cell sorting from thawed PBMCs. The source is a human donor who received a combined kidney and bone marrow transplant. Sequencing used Tregs from blood, obtained before the transplant.

CDR3 sequence reads: CASRSWGESNQPQHF. The CDR3 DNA reads TGTGCCAGCAGGTCGTGGGGGGAGAGCAATCAGCCCCAGCATTTT. The chain employs TRBV28 and TRBJ1-5, with D maybe TRBD1 (5 bases). The germline V gene has CDR1 MDHEN and CDR2 SYDVKM. The length of the CDR3 is 15 residues. V shed 6 bases and J shed 1 base, with 13 bases lying between them. Full variable domain (remainder filled in from reference TRBV28 and TRBJ1-5): DVKVTQSSRYLVKRTGEKVFLECVQDMDHENMFWYRQDPGLGLRLIYFSYDVKMKEKGDIPEGYSVSREKKERFSLILESASTNQTSMYLCASRSWGESNQPQHFGDGTRLSIL.